The clone carrying this T cell receptor beta chain was detected only a few times. Antigen specificity is unknown. V shed 0 bases and J 4 bases; nucleotides not matched to a gene: 17. Germline lookup yields CDR1 DFQATT and CDR2 SNEGSKA (reference sequence). The CDR3 runs 20 residues. This record belongs to a study of identical twins. The study's findings and limits: Insertions ran lower in abundant cord blood beta clonotypes, though not in memory repertoires. Twins shared beta out-of-frame sequences in excess, but this excess was weaker.

A universal primer site arose from template switching, and cDNA bore unique molecular identifiers. One entry per CDR3 protein results from TCRdb running MiXCR on the 5' RACE reads. The sample shows around 1.7 million distinct CDR3 sequences, 25% to 35% of them seen only once. This receptor was taken from a newborn girl in good health. The specimen was cord blood. This chain links TRBV20-1 with TRBJ2-7, with TRBD2 matching 14 bases. The CDR3 DNA is TGCAGTGCTAGAGATCCGGGGGGACTAGCGGGAGTTTTCGGAACTTACGAGCAGTACTTC. Translated, it gives CSARDPGGLAGVFGTYEQYF.